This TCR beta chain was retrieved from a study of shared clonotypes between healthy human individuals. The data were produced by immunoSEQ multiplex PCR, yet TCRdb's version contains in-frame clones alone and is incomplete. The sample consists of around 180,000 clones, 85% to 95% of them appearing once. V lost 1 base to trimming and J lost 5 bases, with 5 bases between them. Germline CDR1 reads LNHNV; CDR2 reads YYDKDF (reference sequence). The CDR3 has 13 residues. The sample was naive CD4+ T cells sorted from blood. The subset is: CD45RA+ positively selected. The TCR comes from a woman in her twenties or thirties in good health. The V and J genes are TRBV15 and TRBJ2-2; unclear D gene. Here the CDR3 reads CATSRGRTGELFF. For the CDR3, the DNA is TGTGCCACCAGCAGAGGAAGAACCGGGGAGCTGTTTTTT. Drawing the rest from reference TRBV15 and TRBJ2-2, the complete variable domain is DAMVIQNPRYQVTQFGKPVTLSCSQTLNHNVMYWYQQKSSQAPKLLFHYYDKDFNNEADTPDNFQSRRPNTSFCFLDIRSPGLGDTAMYLCATSRGRTGELFFGEGSRLTVL.